The 22 T cell receptor beta chains below come from one sample, sequenced in a study of blood T cell repertoires in COVID-19. Measured with immunoSEQ multiplex PCR; TCRdb has only the in-frame clones, and not every one. This sample has 150,000 to 200,000 clones, with 80% to 95% found just once. Sequencing was done on a sample of peripheral blood. All receptors come from a woman aged 55 to 70 with COVID-19, enrolled during active disease.

This chain joins TRBV2 and TRBJ2-3, with TRBD1 as a possible D gene (6 bases). Germline values: CDR1 SNHLY, CDR2 FYNNEI. The CDR3 has 13 residues. V shed 6 bases and J shed 5 bases, with 12 bases lying between them. CDR3 loop: CASRTTGVDTQYF. CDR3 DNA: TGTGCCAGCAGAACGACAGGAGTAGATACGCAGTATTTT.

The rearrangement links TRBV19 to TRBJ1-1; 9 bases align to TRBD1. This CDR3 is built from 16 residues. The V segment lost 5 bases and the J segment 3 bases; nucleotides outside the gene matches: 10. Germline values: CDR1 LNHDA, CDR2 SQIVND (reference sequence). The CDR3 spells CASSRLKTGGDTEAFF. The CDR3 DNA reads TGTGCCAGTAGTCGGCTTAAGACAGGGGGGGACACTGAAGCTTTCTTT. Combining the CDR3 with reference TRBV19 and TRBJ1-1 gives the whole variable domain DGGITQSPKYLFRKEGQNVTLSCEQNLNHDAMYWYRQDPGQGLRLIYYSQIVNDFQKGDIAEGYSVSREKKESFPLTVTSAQKNPTAFYLCASSRLKTGGDTEAFFGQGTRLTVV.

This sequence joins TRBV5-6 and TRBJ1-6, with D tentatively TRBD1 (5 bases). Germline V gene lookup returns CDR1 SGHDT and CDR2 YYEEEE. The CDR3 has 13 residues. Trimming took 0 bases from V and 11 from J, leaving 9 bases between them. CDR3 nucleotides: TGTGCCAGCAGCTTGGGGGGGGAGACACCCCTCCACTTT. Protein: CASSLGGETPLHF.

The V and J genes are TRBV27 and TRBJ1-1, with D hard to call. Trimming removed 3 bases from V and 6 bases from J, with 11 bases in between. The CDR3 sequence is 13 residues long. CDR1 and CDR2 (germline): MNHEY, SMNVEV (reference sequence). The CDR3 sequence: CASSFGSGSEAFF. As DNA, the CDR3 is TGTGCCAGCAGTTTTGGATCAGGCTCTGAAGCTTTCTTT.

This clone was counted a single time. The rearrangement joins TRBV7-8 to TRBJ2-3; 10 bases map to TRBD2. Germline-derived CDR1 and CDR2 are SGHVS and FQNEAQ. The trim removed 4 bases at V and 5 bases at J, leaving 9 bases unmatched. This CDR3 is 16 amino acids long. CDR3 amino acids: CASSWGLALGVDTQYF. The CDR3 DNA reads TGTGCCAGCAGCTGGGGACTAGCGCTTGGGGTAGATACGCAGTATTTT. The complete variable domain, with remaining parts taken from reference TRBV7-8 and TRBJ2-3, reads GAGVSQSPRYKVAKRGQDVALRCDPISGHVSLFWYQQALGQGPEFLTYFQNEAQLDKSGLPSDRFFAERPEGSVSTLKIQRTQQEDSAVYLCASSWGLALGVDTQYFGPGTRLTVL.

V gene TRBV7-3 combines with J gene TRBJ2-1; 9 bases align to TRBD1. CDR3 size: 14 residues. CDR1 and CDR2 from the germline V gene are SGHTA and FQGTGA. V shed 5 bases and J 7 bases; nucleotides not matched to a gene: 6. The CDR3 DNA reads as TGTGCCAGCAGCCTCGACAGGGGGTTTAATGAGCAGTTCTTC. Translation gives CASSLDRGFNEQFF.

The rearrangement uses TRBV11-2 and TRBJ1-1, with D possibly being TRBD1 (6 bases). The V end lost 1 base, the J end lost 4 bases, and 10 bases lay between the germline ends. This CDR3 has 14 amino acids. Germline-derived CDR1 and CDR2 are SGHAT and FQNNGV. This CDR3 is CASSLGAGATEAFF. The CDR3 DNA reads as TGTGCCAGCAGCTTAGGGGCAGGGGCCACTGAAGCTTTCTTT.

This clone was counted only a few times. The CDR3 coding sequence is TGTGCCAGCAGCCCGCAGGGACAGGGGGTTTGGACTGAAGCTTTCTTT. Translating it yields CASSPQGQGVWTEAFF. The rearrangement links TRBV7-8 to TRBJ1-1; 11 nucleotides line up with TRBD1. Germline loops: CDR1 SGHVS, CDR2 FQNEAQ. V trimming: 5 bases; J trimming: 5 bases; junction bases outside the gene matches: 10. This CDR3 is built from 16 residues.

This clone is a singleton in its sample. The rearrangement joins TRBV4-3 to TRBJ2-7; 9 positions agree with TRBD2. CDR1 and CDR2 from the germline V gene are LGHNA and YSLEER. V lost 3 bases to trimming and J lost 3 bases; unmatched junction nucleotides: 9. The CDR3 sequence is 16 residues long. The CDR3 nucleotides are TGCGCCAGCAGCCAGTCGTACAGCGGGGGGATCTACGAGCAGTACTTC. Translating it yields CASSQSYSGGIYEQYF.

The genes are TRBV18 and TRBJ2-1; 9 bases align to TRBD2. This CDR3 has 16 residues. With 1 base clipped from V and 10 bases from J, the junction kept 11 bases outside the gene matches. CDR1 is KGHSH and CDR2 is LQKENI in the germline V gene. DNA for the CDR3: TGTGCCAGCTCACCACGGTCAGCGGGGGGAAGGGAGGAGCAGTTCTTC. This translates into CASSPRSAGGREEQFF.

The rearrangement uses TRBV24-1 and TRBJ2-1, with 7 bases fitting TRBD1. V lost 10 bases and J lost 0; bases outside the gene matches: 11. The CDR3 loop spans 16 amino acids. The germline V gene has CDR1 KGHDR and CDR2 SFDVKD. DNA of the CDR3: TGTGCCACGAGTAAGGACAGGATGAGCTCCTACAATGAGCAGTTCTTC. Amino acids: CATSKDRMSSYNEQFF.

This sequence joins TRBV4-3 and TRBJ1-1; 8 nucleotides agree with TRBD1. In germline, CDR1 is LGHNA, CDR2 YSLEER. V lost 3 bases to trimming and J lost 1 base; unmatched junction nucleotides: 4. The CDR3 is 15 amino acids. The CDR3 region has the DNA TGCGCCAGCAGCCACCTCGGGACAGGGAACACTGAAGCTTTCTTT. This gives the protein CASSHLGTGNTEAFF.

The chain uses TRBV28 and TRBJ2-7, with 10 bases lining up with TRBD1. J lost 3 bases, V lost 7 bases, and 12 bases had no gene match. CDR1 and CDR2 (germline): MDHEN, SYDVKM. This CDR3 region has 16 residues. Here the CDR3 reads CASTDDRGPSFYEQYF. The DNA for the CDR3 is TGTGCCAGCACCGACGACAGGGGGCCCTCCTTCTACGAGCAGTACTTC.

The rearrangement links TRBV29-1 to TRBJ2-2, with TRBD2 as a possible D gene (5 bases). Trimming stripped 5 bases from V and 0 bases from J, with 13 bases between. The CDR3 contains 15 residues. CDR1 SQVTM and CDR2 ANQGSEA come from the germline V gene. Written as DNA, the CDR3 is TGCAGCGTTCGGGGTCCTCCTTCGAACACCGGGGAGCTGTTTTTT. It yields the protein CSVRGPPSNTGELFF.

The chain recombines TRBV29-1 with TRBJ2-7; 8 positions agree with TRBD1. The CDR3 spans 14 residues. Trimming cost V 3 bases and J 6 bases; bases outside gene matches: 10. The germline gives CDR1 SQVTM, CDR2 ANQGSEA. Written as DNA, the CDR3 is TGCAGCGTTGAGGTCAGGGGGCTTTTCGGCGAGCAGTACTTC. Translating it yields CSVEVRGLFGEQYF.

This chain uses TRBV19 with TRBJ2-6, with a weak D call TRBD1 (6 bases). Germline V gene sequence: CDR1 LNHDA, CDR2 SQIVND (reference sequence). The CDR3 length is 16 residues. V lost 5 bases, J lost 0 bases, and 11 bases lay in between. The CDR3 nucleotides read TGTGCCAGTAGTGAGGGGGAAGGCTCTGGGGCCAACGTCCTGACTTTC. The encoded protein is CASSEGEGSGANVLTF.

The chain has TRBV13 and TRBJ2-2; TRBD2 might be the D (6 bases). V lost 4 bases and J 8 bases, leaving 23 bases between the germline ends. This CDR3 contains 17 residues. Germline CDR1 PRHDT, CDR2 FYEKMQ (reference sequence). This CDR3 is CASSSRRVEGPRGELFF. CDR3 DNA sequence: TGTGCCAGCAGCTCCCGCAGGGTGGAGGGGCCGAGGGGGGAGCTGTTTTTT.

The chain carries TRBV19 and TRBJ1-3; possible D gene TRBD1, 5 bases. V was clipped by 4 bases and J by 0 bases, with 13 bases between them. There are 16 residues in the CDR3. The germline V gene encodes CDR1 LNHDA and CDR2 SQIVND (reference sequence). In DNA, the CDR3 is TGTGCCAGTAGTACCGATCGTCAGGGCTCTGGAAACACCATATATTTT. This codes for CASSTDRQGSGNTIYF.

The chain links TRBV7-3 to TRBJ1-2; D gene unclear. Germline CDR1 reads SGHTA; CDR2 reads FQGTGA. The CDR3 runs 13 residues. Deletions cut 0 bases from V and 3 bases from J, with 5 bases between. DNA for the CDR3: TGTGCCAGCAGCTTAACGTCAGACTATGGCTACACCTTC. It codes for CASSLTSDYGYTF.

The gene calls are TRBV4-2 and TRBJ1-3; 7 nucleotides agree with TRBD1. Germline V gene sequence: CDR1 LGHNA, CDR2 YNFKEQ. V gave up 6 bases and J gave up 0 bases; unmatched junction bases: 5. The CDR3 runs 15 residues. This CDR3 reads CASRDEGASGNTIYF. As DNA, the CDR3 is TGTGCCAGCAGAGACGAGGGGGCCTCTGGAAACACCATATATTTT.

This rearrangement joins TRBV7-8 to TRBJ1-2, with D possibly being TRBD1 (6 bases). The V gene lost 3 bases and the J gene lost 8 bases, with 16 bases spanning the gap. CDR3 length: 14 amino acids. The germline gives CDR1 SGHVS, CDR2 FQNEAQ. CDR3 amino acids: CASSFTRGSRGYTF. The CDR3 DNA reads as TGTGCCAGCAGCTTCACAAGGGGGTCGAGGGGCTACACCTTC.

This sequence joins TRBV3-1 (or the pseudogene TRBV3-2) and TRBJ1-4, with 10 bases lining up with TRBD1. The J segment lost 7 bases and the V segment lost 4 bases, leaving 9 bases of the junction unmatched. Per the germline V gene, CDR1 is LGHDT and CDR2 is YNNKEL (reference sequence). There are 16 residues in the CDR3. CDR3 loop: CASSPTGGTGVEKLFF. CDR3 bases: TGTGCCAGCAGCCCCACGGGCGGGACAGGGGTTGAAAAACTGTTTTTT.